This T cell receptor beta chain stems from a study of metastatic and nonmetastatic thyroid tumors. Study summary: Thyroid patients, malignant and benign, had repertoires compared across blood and tumor or nodule tissue. Whole-study findings and limits: A significant increase in TCR beta diversity was reportedly seen in malignant thyroid tumors relative to benign nodules, in blood and tumor.

In the original processing: A distant-metastasis classifier for papillary thyroid cancer was built using CDR3 differences across clinicopathological groups. TCRdb reprocessed the PCR reads via MiXCR. The V and J calls reflect TCRdb's pipeline rather than the authors' work. The table records 13,000 to 15,000 clones, 20% to 30% of them present only once. V dropped 5 bases and J dropped 4; count of bases not matched to a gene: 11. This CDR3 region has 16 residues. CDR1 and CDR2 (germline): MNHEY, SMNVEV (reference sequence). The entire patient cohort was treatment-naive prior to thyroid surgery. As concerns this clone: Its matching antigen is unknown.

The rearrangement uses TRBV27 and TRBJ2-3; TRBD1 matches at 8 bases. The clonotype originates from a female donor with papillary thyroid cancer or a benign thyroid nodule (not recorded which). Some clones in this sample may be carry-over from other donors' samples. The sample was tumor tissue. The CDR3: CASSPQTGVVADTQYF. The CDR3 DNA reads TGTGCCAGCAGTCCACAGACAGGGGTGGTCGCAGATACGCAGTATTTT.